The present entry profiles one T cell receptor beta chain with its context. Its antigen is as yet unknown. This sample was included in a study of beta chain features in type 1 diabetes. Study findings and constraints: A closer apparent resemblance between naive, central memory and Treg TCRB repertoires was seen in patients than in healthy donors. Among type 1 diabetes patients, VDJ junctions had fewer insertions and more deletions.

CDR1 and CDR2 (germline): MDHEN, SYDVKM. V gave up 6 bases and J gave up 7 bases, with 27 bases separating them. This CDR3 has 17 amino acids. Expressed TCRB transcripts were sequenced because the isolated RNA had all been reverse transcribed beforehand. Using immunoSEQ multiplex PCR, the repertoire was profiled, and TCRdb retains in-frame clones only, with some absent. The sample carries around 330,000 clones, 8% to 13% recorded once. The receptor comes from a woman younger than 45 in good health. Sample: naive CD4+ T cells from blood. The V and J genes are TRBV28 and TRBJ2-5; possibly TRBD1 for D (5 bases). CDR3 nucleotide sequence: TGTGCCAGCAGCGGAAGACTCGGAGACGTAAGAAGGGGGACCCAGTACTTC. As protein: CASSGRLGDVRRGTQYF. Complete variable domain (other parts from reference TRBV28 and TRBJ2-5): DVKVTQSSRYLVKRTGEKVFLECVQDMDHENMFWYRQDPGLGLRLIYFSYDVKMKEKGDIPEGYSVSREKKERFSLILESASTNQTSMYLCASSGRLGDVRRGTQYFGPGTRLLVL.